This TCR beta chain was identified during a study of T-cell reconstitution after alpha-beta-depleted transplantation in children. Preparing the TCRbeta library involved the use of unique molecular identifiers. One entry per CDR3 protein, called by TCRdb with MiXCR from the PCR reads. The sample lists approximately 230,000 distinct CDR3 sequences, over 20% occurring once. CDR1 is DFQATT and CDR2 is SNEGSKA in the germline V gene (reference sequence). The germline V and J ends were trimmed by 3 bases and 9 bases, with 18 bases remaining between them. CDR3 length: 14 amino acids. Source: PBMCs, taken before TCRalphabeta/CD19-depleted stem cell transplant. The rearrangement links TRBV20-1 to TRBJ2-1; D unresolved. This clonotype originated in a girl aged 2 to 9 with Fanconi anemia, due to receive a stem cell transplant. CDR3 coding DNA: TGCAGTGCTAGTAACCGAAATGGTTTTGGTGAGCAGTTCTTC. Protein: CSASNRNGFGEQFF.